The 5 T cell receptor beta chains below come from one sample, sequenced in a study of CD8+CD57+ T cells in acquired aplastic anemia. For CDR3 and TCR beta VDJ profiling, genomic DNA was the template used. TCRdb analysed the reads with MiXCR anew, one entry per CDR3 protein. The sample has approximately 190,000 distinct CDR3 sequences; just under 50% are singletons. Flow cytometry had shown expanded CD8+CD57+ cells in the patients chosen for sequencing. The sample was sorted CD4+, CD8+, or CD8+CD57+ T cells (not recorded which) from PBMCs. These receptors came from a human donor with aplastic anemia.

The rearrangement links TRBV29-1 to TRBJ2-5; no definite D call. Germline CDR1 is SQVTM and CDR2 is ANQGSEA. The CDR3 length is 13 residues. Between the trimmed V and J ends, which lost 4 bases and 7 bases, there was a span of 16 bases. The CDR3 region has the DNA TGCAGCGTTGCCCTTAGGGATGGGGTGACCCAGTACTTC. Translation: CSVALRDGVTQYF.

This clonotype was counted only a few times. The CDR3 reads CATSASGQPQHF. Here the CDR3 DNA reads TGTGCCACCAGCGCCAGCGGGCAGCCCCAGCATTTT. The V and J genes are TRBV24-1 and TRBJ1-5; D unclear. There are 12 residues in the CDR3. The germline V gene encodes CDR1 KGHDR and CDR2 SFDVKD. The V and J ends lost 7 bases and 7 bases respectively, with 10 bases between them.

The gene calls are TRBV7-2 and TRBJ2-5; 7 bases map to TRBD1. The CDR3 totals 15 residues. V shed 5 bases and J 5 bases; nucleotides not matched to a gene: 11. Germline CDR1 SGHTA, CDR2 FQGNSA. The CDR3, as DNA: TGTGCCAGCAGCCCCCAAGGGGGCACCGGGGAGACCCAGTACTTC. Its protein product is CASSPQGGTGETQYF.

This chain connects TRBV19 to TRBJ2-7, with TRBD1 matching 12 bases. Per the germline V gene, CDR1 is LNHDA and CDR2 is SQIVND (reference sequence). This CDR3 region has 16 residues. V gave up 6 bases and J gave up 4 bases; unmatched junction bases: 10. The CDR3 loop is CASRRGPGQGAYEQYF. The CDR3 DNA reads TGTGCCAGTAGGCGAGGACCGGGACAGGGGGCATACGAGCAGTACTTC.

The table lists this clonotype with many counts. The chain recombines TRBV3-1 with TRBJ1-2, with no clear D. The length of the CDR3 is 14 residues. V lost 2 bases, J lost 4 bases, and 11 bases lay in between. Looked up from germline, CDR1 is LGHDT and CDR2 is YNNKEL (reference sequence). The CDR3 loop reads CASSQLPGGYGYTF. The CDR3, as DNA: TGTGCCAGCAGCCAACTCCCGGGTGGCTATGGCTACACCTTC. Full variable domain (remainder filled in from reference TRBV3-1 and TRBJ1-2): DTAVSQTPKYLVTQMGNDKSIKCEQNLGHDTMYWYKQDSKKFLKIMFSYNNKELIINETVPNRFSPKSPDKAHLNLHINSLELGDSAVYFCASSQLPGGYGYTFGSGTRLTVV.